This entry describes one T cell receptor (beta chain). Its target is unknown. With 60 Vbeta and 13 Jbeta primers, the PCR was carried out. Sequencing was performed with immunoSEQ multiplex PCR; in TCRdb, only in-frame clones are kept and a portion is missing. The data show about 140,000 clones, with 75% to 90% seen just once and 0.95% to 1.5% held by the top ten. This entry belongs to a study of cytomegalovirus exposure and HLA in healthy donors. General study findings and limits: CMV antigen specificity of a few CMV-associated chains was confirmed in vitro. Altogether, more than 150 TCR beta chains were recorded as cytomegalovirus-associated.

Trimming cost V 7 bases and J 6 bases; bases outside gene matches: 11. This CDR3 contains 15 residues. Germline values: CDR1 MNHNS, CDR2 SASEGT. The receptor was derived from a female donor in good health and CMV-seronegative. Sample: PBMCs. V usage is TRBV6-1 and J usage is TRBJ2-2; 7 nucleotides match TRBD2. The CDR3 nucleotides are TGTGCCAGCACGGTAGAGGGAGGGCCCTCCGGGGAGCTGTTTTTT. It codes for CASTVEGGPSGELFF.